This entry lists 12 T cell receptor beta chains sequenced from one sample in a study of T-cell memory formation after mild COVID-19. TCRdb passed the 5' RACE reads through MiXCR, listing each CDR3 protein once. The sample lists fewer than 650,000 distinct CDR3 sequences, about 18% occurring once. The sample comprised PBMCs or a T cell subset sorted from them (not recorded which). These receptors came from an adult woman who had mild COVID-19 (a few samples of this study predate the infection). Cell type and time point are not known.

The chain links TRBV2 to TRBJ2-1; D gene uncertain. V was pared by 3 bases and J by 4 bases, with 13 bases between. The CDR3 runs 15 residues. Germline loops: CDR1 SNHLY, CDR2 FYNNEI. For the CDR3, the DNA is TGTGCCAGCAGTGACTTTATAACTTTTTACAATGAGCAGTTCTTC. This translates into CASSDFITFYNEQFF. Filled out from reference TRBV2 and TRBJ2-1, the complete variable domain reads EPEVTQTPSHQVTQMGQEVILRCVPISNHLYFYWYRQILGQKVEFLVSFYNNEISEKSEIFDDQFSVERPDGSNFTLKIRSTKLEDSAMYFCASSDFITFYNEQFFGPGTRLTVL.

This clonotype came up a few times. The chain carries TRBV6-2 or TRBV6-3 and TRBJ1-1; D call uncertain. Germline assignment: CDR1 MNHEY and CDR2 SVGEGT. The V end was cut by 1 base, the J end by 1 base, with 7 bases between. The CDR3 totals 14 residues. Written as DNA, the CDR3 is TGTGCCAGCAGTTACTACAGCACGAACACTGAAGCTTTCTTT. Translating gives CASSYYSTNTEAFF.

The chain carries TRBV20-1 and TRBJ2-7, with D perhaps TRBD2 (6 bases). Germline CDR1 DFQATT, CDR2 SNEGSKA (reference sequence). The ends were cut back, 3 bases at V and 4 bases at J, with 22 bases in the middle. The CDR3 extends over 16 amino acids. The CDR3 loop is CSARPGAGGSRYEQYF. The DNA of the CDR3 is TGCAGTGCTAGGCCCGGAGCGGGCGGTTCTCGATACGAGCAGTACTTC.

This clonotype was seen more than once but under ten times. This chain links TRBV29-1 with TRBJ2-2; 7 bases map to TRBD1. V was pared by 5 bases and J by 5 bases, with 11 bases of the junction left unmatched. The CDR3 runs 15 residues. Germline V gene sequence: CDR1 SQVTM, CDR2 ANQGSEA. CDR3: CSVKQPGQRTGELFF. The CDR3 DNA is TGCAGCGTTAAACAACCGGGACAGAGGACCGGGGAGCTGTTTTTT.

The chain joins TRBV20-1 to TRBJ1-2, with 10 bases identical to TRBD1. The V gene's germline CDR1 is DFQATT and CDR2 SNEGSKA (reference sequence). The CDR3 is 14 amino acids. Germline trimming cut 2 bases from V and 3 bases from J; bases unmatched to any gene: 3. The CDR3 sequence is CSARPGTGDYGYTF. In nucleotides, the CDR3 is TGCAGTGCTAGACCCGGGACAGGGGACTATGGCTACACCTTC.

This clonotype was observed a handful of times. The gene calls are TRBV7-3 and TRBJ1-2; possibly TRBD1 for D (6 bases). CDR1 and CDR2 (germline): SGHTA, FQGTGA. Trimming cost V 6 bases and J 7 bases, with 15 bases left between them. The CDR3 covers 13 residues. CDR3 in amino acids: CASRSGGAVGYTF. For the CDR3, the DNA is TGTGCCAGCAGGTCCGGGGGGGCAGTTGGCTACACCTTC. The variable domain in full, completed from reference TRBV7-3 and TRBJ1-2, reads GAGVSQTPSNKVTEKGKYVELRCDPISGHTALYWYRQSLGQGPEFLIYFQGTGAADDSGLPNDRFFAVRPEGSVSTLKIQRTERGDSAVYLCASRSGGAVGYTFGSGTRLTVV.

This clonotype came up a few times. V usage is TRBV24-1 and J usage is TRBJ2-7; D gene ambiguous. Per the germline V gene, CDR1 is KGHDR and CDR2 is SFDVKD. V lost 9 bases to trimming and J lost 6 bases, with 11 bases between them. CDR3 length: 11 residues. In nucleotides, the CDR3 is TGTGCCACCCAAAACGGCGGCGAGCAGTACTTC. Protein: CATQNGGEQYF.

In its sample, this clonotype was seen a few times. CDR3 region: CASSQDSGTFGWDNEQFF. The CDR3 DNA reads as TGCGCCAGCAGCCAAGACTCCGGGACTTTTGGTTGGGACAATGAGCAGTTCTTC. The V gene is TRBV4-3, the J gene TRBJ2-1, with D perhaps matching TRBD2 (6 bases). Trimming took 0 bases from V and 5 from J, leaving 20 bases between them. The V gene's germline CDR1 is LGHNA and CDR2 YSLEER. The length of the CDR3 is 18 residues.

This clonotype was seen many times. V and J are TRBV4-2 and TRBJ2-7, with D uncertain. The CDR3 covers 14 residues. V was pared by 0 bases and J by 4 bases, with 10 bases between. Germline assignment: CDR1 LGHNA and CDR2 YNFKEQ. The CDR3 nucleotides read TGTGCCAGCAGCCAAGACGATTACGGTTACGAGCAGTACTTC. Protein product: CASSQDDYGYEQYF.

This clonotype was seen only a few times. The chain has TRBV5-6 and TRBJ2-6; 8 positions match TRBD1. After removal of 2 bases from V and 1 base from J, the junction contained 8 bases not matched to a gene. Germline CDR1 reads SGHDT; CDR2 reads YYEEEE. The CDR3 length is 18 residues. The CDR3 DNA sequence: TGTGCCAGCAGCTTCCTGGACAGGGACCCTTCTGGGGCCAACGTCCTGACTTTC. It yields the protein CASSFLDRDPSGANVLTF.

The rearrangement links TRBV5-5 to TRBJ1-2; D gene ambiguous. Germline V CDR1 and CDR2: SGHKS, YYEKEE (reference sequence). This CDR3 comprises 15 residues. V was trimmed by 2 bases and J by 1 base, leaving 12 bases between them. The CDR3 is CASSLGNVVNYGYTF. Written as DNA, the CDR3 is TGTGCCAGCAGCTTAGGAAACGTTGTTAACTATGGCTACACCTTC.

This clonotype turned up a few times. A junction boundary mismatches the germline segment, possibly from a read error. The chain uses TRBV12-3 or TRBV12-4 and TRBJ2-1; D may be TRBD2 (6 bases). The CDR3 contains 13 residues. The CDR3 region has the DNA TGTGCCAGCTTACGGGACTCCTCCAATGAGCAGTTCTTC. It codes for CASLRDSSNEQFF.